The entry below gives a single T cell receptor beta chain sequence along with its context. Sequencing was performed with immunoSEQ multiplex PCR; in TCRdb, only in-frame clones are kept and a portion is missing. The sample includes tens of thousands of clones, about 90% seen only once; the top ten take approximately 2%. The CDR3 loop spans 16 amino acids. Losses at the gene ends were 1 base for V and 3 bases for J; bases not matched to a gene: 5. Germline lookup yields CDR1 LNHDA and CDR2 SQIVND (reference sequence). The record originates from a study of OX40 agonist ivuxolimab in advanced cancers. This material consisted of CD4+ or CD8+ T cells sorted from blood, taken in a trial of the OX40 agonist ivuxolimab. The receptor was derived from an adult with an advanced solid tumor such as melanoma, head and neck, liver or kidney cancer. This rearrangement joins TRBV19 to TRBJ1-5, with 8 bases fitting TRBD1. CDR3 region: CASSIGMDRVNQPQHF. CDR3 DNA sequence: TGTGCCAGTAGTATAGGGATGGACAGGGTCAATCAGCCCCAGCATTTT.